This T cell receptor (beta chain) was identified during a study of cytomegalovirus exposure and HLA in healthy donors. Researchers ran the PCR with 60 Vbeta and 13 Jbeta primers. Clones were read by immunoSEQ multiplex PCR, and TCRdb kept only the in-frame ones, dropping some. In total, the table holds some 140,000 clones. The source is a woman aged 55-69 years in good health and CMV-seronegative. Sequencing was performed on PBMCs.

DNA for the CDR3: TGTGCCATCAGTACCATCCCGACTGGCGGAAACACCGGGGAGCTGTTTTTT. Translation gives CAISTIPTGGNTGELFF. This chain joins TRBV10-3 and TRBJ2-2; D is uncertain. There are 17 residues in the CDR3. Germline CDR1 is ENHRY and CDR2 is SYGVKD. The V and J ends lost 5 bases and 2 bases respectively, with 18 bases between them.